Here is one TCR beta chain with its context. This sample was taken from a study of blood T cell repertoires in COVID-19. Study at large: The samples span acute and convalescent COVID-19 from the United States, Italy and Spain. PBMCs, B-cell-depleted T cells, or T cells were the source of the cDNA or gDNA that made up the material.

V dropped 4 bases and J dropped 7; count of bases not matched to a gene: 22. CDR3 length: 18 residues. The germline V gene has CDR1 MGHRA and CDR2 YSYEKL. As handled by the study authors: Quantification of nucleated cells was approximated via reference gene primer amplification. Data came from immunoSEQ multiplex PCR; TCRdb stores just in-frame clones and leaves some out. V and J calls and clone size are those listed in that table; D and trimming were worked out from the DNA. The sample lists over 65,000 clones; approximately 80% were seen once. The rearrangement links TRBV4-1 to TRBJ2-7, with 7 bases matching TRBD2. The source is a man older than 75 with active COVID-19. Sequenced input: peripheral blood. CDR3 sequence reads: CASSLGRITLGGSQEQYF. In DNA form, the CDR3 reads TGCGCCAGCAGCCTAGGGCGAATAACACTCGGCGGGAGTCAAGAGCAGTACTTC.